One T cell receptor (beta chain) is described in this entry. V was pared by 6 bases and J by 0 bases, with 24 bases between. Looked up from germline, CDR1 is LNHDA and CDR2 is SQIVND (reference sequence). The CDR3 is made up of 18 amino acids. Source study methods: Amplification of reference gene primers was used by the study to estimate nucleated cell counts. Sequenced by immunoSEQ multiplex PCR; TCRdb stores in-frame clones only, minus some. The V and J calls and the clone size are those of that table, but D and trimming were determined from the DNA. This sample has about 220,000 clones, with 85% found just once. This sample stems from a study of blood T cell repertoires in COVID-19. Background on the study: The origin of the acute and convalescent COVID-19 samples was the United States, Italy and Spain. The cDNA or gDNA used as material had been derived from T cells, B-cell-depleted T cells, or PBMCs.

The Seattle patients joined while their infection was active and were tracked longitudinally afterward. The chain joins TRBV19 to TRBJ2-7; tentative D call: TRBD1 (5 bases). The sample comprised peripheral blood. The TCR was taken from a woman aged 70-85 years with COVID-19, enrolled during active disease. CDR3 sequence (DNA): TGTGCCAGTAGCCGAGCCCACCCGACAGCCCCGAGCTCCTACGAGCAGTACTTC. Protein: CASSRAHPTAPSSYEQYF.